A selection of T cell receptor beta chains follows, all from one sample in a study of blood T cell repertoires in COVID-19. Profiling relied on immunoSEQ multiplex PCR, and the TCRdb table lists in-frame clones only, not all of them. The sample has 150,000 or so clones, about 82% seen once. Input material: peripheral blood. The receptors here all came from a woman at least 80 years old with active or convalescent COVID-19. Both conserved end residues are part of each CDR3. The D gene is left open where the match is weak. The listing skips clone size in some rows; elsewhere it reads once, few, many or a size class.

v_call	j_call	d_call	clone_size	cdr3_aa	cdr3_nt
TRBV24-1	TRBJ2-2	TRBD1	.	CATSDNQGQGTGELFF	TGTGCCACCAGTGACAACCAGGGACAGGGGACCGGGGAGCTGTTTTTT
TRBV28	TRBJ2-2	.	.	CASSFCTGELFF	TGTGCCAGCAGTTTCTGCACCGGGGAGCTGTTTTTT
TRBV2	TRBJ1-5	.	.	CASRDGQSRPQHF	TGTGCCAGCAGGGACGGACAGTCAAGACCCCAGCATTTT
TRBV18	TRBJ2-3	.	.	CASSRARSGGTDTQYF	TGTGCCAGCTCACGGGCGCGGAGCGGCGGCACAGATACGCAGTATTTT
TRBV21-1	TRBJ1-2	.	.	CASSIVGARGFPYPYGYTF	TGTGCCAGCAGCATAGTTGGAGCGCGGGGTTTCCCTTATCCATATGGCTACACCTTC
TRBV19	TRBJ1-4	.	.	CASSQGLDEKLFF	TGTGCCAGTAGCCAGGGTCTCGATGAAAAACTGTTTTTT
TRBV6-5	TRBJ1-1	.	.	CASKDGAGDTEAFF	TGTGCCAGCAAAGATGGGGCAGGGGACACTGAAGCTTTCTTT
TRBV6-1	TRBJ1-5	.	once	CASSDVSDYQPQHF	TGTGCCAGCAGTGATGTGAGTGATTATCAGCCCCAGCATTTT
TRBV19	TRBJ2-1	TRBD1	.	CASSAEEWTGSSYNEQFF	TGTGCCAGTAGTGCCGAAGAATGGACAGGGAGCTCCTACAATGAGCAGTTCTTC
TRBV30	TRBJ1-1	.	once	CAWSTLTGRNTEAFF	TGTGCCTGGAGTACCTTAACGGGGAGGAACACTGAAGCTTTCTTT